The source of this T cell receptor beta chain is a study of PD-L1 blockade in urothelial cancer. Whole-study context: Each patient had 0 to 3 earlier chemotherapy regimens. Reported median T cell count for blood samples was some 140,000. Blood was analyzed 3 weeks (second dose) and 6 weeks after treatment start.

Sequencing was performed with immunoSEQ multiplex PCR; in TCRdb, only in-frame clones are kept and a portion is missing. This sample has tens of thousands of clones, with around 90% found just once. The sample's time point: pretreatment peripheral blood. Germline V lookup: CDR1 LNHDA, CDR2 SQIVND (reference sequence). J gave up 2 bases and V 5 bases, and 10 bases lay outside the gene matches. The CDR3 runs to 16 residues. The J gene is TRBJ2-3, the V gene TRBV19; 7 bases line up with TRBD2. The sequence derives from a man aged 60 to 69 with urothelial cancer. The sequenced sample was PBMCs, obtained around atezolizumab (anti-PD-L1) treatment. CDR3 sequence (DNA): TGTGCCAGTAGTCCACGACCCGCGGGGGTCACAGATACGCAGTATTTT. It translates to CASSPRPAGVTDTQYF.